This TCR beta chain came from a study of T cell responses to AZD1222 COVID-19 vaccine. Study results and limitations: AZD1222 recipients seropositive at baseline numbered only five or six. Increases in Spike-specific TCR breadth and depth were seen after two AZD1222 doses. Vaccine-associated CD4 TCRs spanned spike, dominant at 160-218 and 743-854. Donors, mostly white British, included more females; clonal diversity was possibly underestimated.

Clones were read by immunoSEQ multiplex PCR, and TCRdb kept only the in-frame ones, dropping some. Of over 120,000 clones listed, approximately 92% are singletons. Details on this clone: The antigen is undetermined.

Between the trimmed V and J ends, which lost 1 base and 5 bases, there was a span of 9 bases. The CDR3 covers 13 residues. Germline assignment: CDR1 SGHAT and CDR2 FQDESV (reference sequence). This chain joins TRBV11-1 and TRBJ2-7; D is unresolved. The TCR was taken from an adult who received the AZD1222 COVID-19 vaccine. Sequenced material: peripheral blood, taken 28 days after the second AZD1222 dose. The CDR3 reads CASSLVPSNEQYF. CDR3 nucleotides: TGTGCCAGCAGCTTAGTCCCTTCCAACGAGCAGTACTTC.